This TCR beta chain was captured in a study of T-cell reconstitution after alpha-beta-depleted transplantation in children. Study conclusions and caveats: The origin of high day-60 TCRbeta diversity in some patients lay in surviving recipient T cells and thymic progenitors. Several hundred rapidly expanded clones from non-depleted graft cells reportedly supplied alpha-beta T cells about two months post-transplant. Among T cells one year after transplant, newly produced cells accounted for most counts and diversity.

Germline CDR1 is GTSNPN and CDR2 is SVGIG (reference sequence). The ends lost 5 bases at V and 4 bases at J; junction bases unmatched: 5. CDR3 length: 13 residues. Comment on this clonotype: Its antigen is currently unknown.

Unique molecular identifiers tagged the TCRbeta library. TCRdb recomputed calls from the PCR reads with MiXCR, one row per CDR3 protein. The sample shows 350,000 to 500,000 distinct CDR3 sequences, approximately 41% of them seen only once. J is TRBJ1-1 and V is TRBV30, with TRBD1 identical over 9 bases. The source was PBMCs, collected before TCRalphabeta/CD19-depleted stem cell transplant. The TCR sequence derives from a girl aged 2 to 10 with aplastic anemia, due to receive a stem cell transplant. The CDR3 bases are TGTGCCTGGGGGACAGGGCAGGGCACTGAAGCTTTCTTT. Protein: CAWGTGQGTEAFF.